These 5 T cell receptor beta chains were all obtained from the same sample, sequenced in a study of synovial regulatory T cells in juvenile arthritis. Repertoires were generated with immunoSEQ multiplex PCR, while TCRdb's copy carries only in-frame clones and drops some. The repertoire table contains 8,000 to 10,000 clones. Sample: Treg cells from blood. Subset meaning: remaining (HLA-DR-negative) circulating blood Treg cells. The receptors were gathered from a donor aged 2-35 years with juvenile idiopathic arthritis.

The chain combines TRBV5-1 with TRBJ2-7; with no DNA, the TCRdb D assignment of TRBD2 cannot be verified. The germline CDR1 and CDR2 sequences are SGHRS and YFSETQ. The CDR3 covers 14 residues. The record lacks a DNA sequence. The CDR3 sequence is CASSLAGGNYEQYF.

CDR3 in amino acids: CASSPTPGPNEKLFF. The V and J genes are TRBV5-1 and TRBJ1-4. Germline V CDR1 and CDR2: SGHRS, YFSETQ. The CDR3 consists of 15 residues. The DNA is not on file. Full variable domain (rest looked up from reference TRBV5-1 and TRBJ1-4): KAGVTQTPRYLIKTRGQQVTLSCSPISGHRSVSWYQQTPGQGLQFLFEYFSETQRNKGNFPGRFSGRQFSNSRSEMNVSTLELGDSALYLCASSPTPGPNEKLFFGSGTQLSVL.

This chain links TRBV10-3 with TRBJ1-1; TCRdb's D gene call, TRBD1, goes unchecked for lack of DNA. The CDR3 consists of 13 residues. Only the protein is on record. Germline V gene lookup returns CDR1 ENHRY and CDR2 SYGVKD. This chain's CDR3 is CATSGDRGTEAFF.

The chain couples TRBV5-1 to TRBJ1-1; with no DNA, the TCRdb D assignment of TRBD1 cannot be verified. The germline gives CDR1 SGHRS, CDR2 YFSETQ. The CDR3 is 16 residues long. The record lacks a DNA sequence. CDR3: CASSLGTGMGNTEAFF. The full variable domain, completed using reference TRBV5-1 and TRBJ1-1, is KAGVTQTPRYLIKTRGQQVTLSCSPISGHRSVSWYQQTPGQGLQFLFEYFSETQRNKGNFPGRFSGRQFSNSRSEMNVSTLELGDSALYLCASSLGTGMGNTEAFFGQGTRLTVV.

This chain joins TRBV4-3 and TRBJ1-2. Germline values: CDR1 LGHNA, CDR2 YSLEER. This CDR3 contains 13 residues. No DNA accompanies this entry. The CDR3 here is CASSQAGGFGYTF.